This T cell receptor (beta chain) was identified in a study of T cells expressing NK-cell markers. About the study: Underlying the TCR beta repertoires were sorted CD3+CD56+NKG2C+, CD3+CD56+NKG2C- and CD3+CD56-NKG2C+ T cells. The authors sequenced eight donors, of whom seven were HCMV-seropositive and one was seronegative. General study points: The share of CD8+ T cells held by dominant NKG2C+ clonotypes was about 1.0-8% in 5 or 6 donors.

TCRdb reprocessed the 5' RACE reads, with one entry per CDR3 protein and no DNA. The sample table sets out 400,000 to 550,000 distinct CDR3 sequences. Worth noting for this clonotype: Its target is not known.

CDR1 and CDR2 (germline): GTSNPN, SVGIG (reference sequence). This CDR3 contains 12 residues. The specimen was blood T cells: a sorted CD56 or NKG2C T cell subset, CD4+ or CD8+ T cells, or bulk PBMC T cells (not recorded which). V usage is TRBV30 and J usage is TRBJ2-5; there is no DNA to check the TCRdb D call of TRBD2. This TCR was recovered from a woman aged 18 to 75 in good health. The CDR3 sequence: CAWSPGGETQYF.